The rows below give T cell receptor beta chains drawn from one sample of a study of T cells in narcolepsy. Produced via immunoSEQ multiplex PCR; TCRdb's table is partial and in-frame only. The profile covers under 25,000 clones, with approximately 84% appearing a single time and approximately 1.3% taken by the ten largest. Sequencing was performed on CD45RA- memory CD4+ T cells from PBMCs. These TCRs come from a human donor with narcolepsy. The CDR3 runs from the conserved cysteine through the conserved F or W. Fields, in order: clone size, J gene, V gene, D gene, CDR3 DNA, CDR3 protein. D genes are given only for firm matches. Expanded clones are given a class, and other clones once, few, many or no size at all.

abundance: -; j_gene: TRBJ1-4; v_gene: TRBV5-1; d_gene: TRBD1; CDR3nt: TGCGCCAGCAGCGGGGGGACAGCAACTAATGAAAAACTGTTTTTT; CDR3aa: CASSGGTATNEKLFF
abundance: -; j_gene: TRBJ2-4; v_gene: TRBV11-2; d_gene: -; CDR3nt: TGTGCCAGCAGCTTTAAGGCGAGAGGAGAACTAGCCAAAAACATTCAGTACTTC; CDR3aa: CASSFKARGELAKNIQYF
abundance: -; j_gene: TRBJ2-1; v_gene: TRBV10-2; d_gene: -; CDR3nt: TGCGCCAGTGGTGAGGGCGGGAGAGGGGGCTCCTACAATGAGCAGTTCTTC; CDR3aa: CASGEGGRGGSYNEQFF
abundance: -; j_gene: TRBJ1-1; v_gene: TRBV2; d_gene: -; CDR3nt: TGTGCCAGCAGTGATGGGGCGCCCAGCACTGAAGCTTTCTTT; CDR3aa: CASSDGAPSTEAFF
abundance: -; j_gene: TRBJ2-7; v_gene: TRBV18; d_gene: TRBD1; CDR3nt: TGTGCCAGCTCACTCGGACAGGGGGACAGGTACGAGCAGTACTTC; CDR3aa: CASSLGQGDRYEQYF
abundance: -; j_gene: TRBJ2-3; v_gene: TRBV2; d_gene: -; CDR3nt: TGTGCCAGCAGTGAGAGGTGGAGGGCACCCATCACAGATACGCAGTATTTT; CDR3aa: CASSERWRAPITDTQYF
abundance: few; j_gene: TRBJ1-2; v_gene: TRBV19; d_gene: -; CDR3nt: TGTGCCAGTAATTTACAGGCTCCCGGGGGTGGCTACACCTTC; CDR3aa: CASNLQAPGGGYTF
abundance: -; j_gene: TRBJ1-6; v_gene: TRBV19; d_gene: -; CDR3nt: TGTGCCAGTACGGCGGGAGATAATTCACCCCTCCACTTT; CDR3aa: CASTAGDNSPLHF
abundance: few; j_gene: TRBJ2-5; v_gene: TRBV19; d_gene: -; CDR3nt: TGTGCCAGTAGTATTTACGACAGCCAAGAGACCCAGTACTTC; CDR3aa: CASSIYDSQETQYF
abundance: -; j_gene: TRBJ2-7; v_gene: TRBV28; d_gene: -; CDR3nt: TGTGCCAGCACCCTATCCGGGACGATGTACGAGCAGTACTTC; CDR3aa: CASTLSGTMYEQYF
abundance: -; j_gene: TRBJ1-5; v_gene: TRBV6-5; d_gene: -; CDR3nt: TGTGCCAGCAGTTACGGGCTCGAATGGCCCCAGCATTTT; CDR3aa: CASSYGLEWPQHF
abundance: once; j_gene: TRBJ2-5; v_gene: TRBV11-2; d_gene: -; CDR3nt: TGTGCCAGCAGCTTAGATGGGACGACCCAGTACTTC; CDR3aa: CASSLDGTTQYF
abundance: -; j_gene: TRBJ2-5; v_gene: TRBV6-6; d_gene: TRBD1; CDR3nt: TGTGCCAGCAGACAGGGGGCCCAAGAGACCCAGTACTTC; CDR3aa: CASRQGAQETQYF
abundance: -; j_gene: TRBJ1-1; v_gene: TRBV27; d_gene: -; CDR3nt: TGTGCCAGCACCCACCTGGGCCCGAACACTGAAGCTTTCTTT; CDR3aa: CASTHLGPNTEAFF
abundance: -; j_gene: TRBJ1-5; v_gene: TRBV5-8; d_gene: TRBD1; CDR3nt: TGTGCCAGCAGCTTGGGCACAGGGGGGTGGTCGCCCCAGCATTTT; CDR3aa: CASSLGTGGWSPQHF
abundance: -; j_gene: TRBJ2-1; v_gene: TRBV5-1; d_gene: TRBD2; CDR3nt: TGCGCCAGCAGCCTTTGGCTACTAGCGGGAGAGAAAAATGAGCAGTTCTTC; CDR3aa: CASSLWLLAGEKNEQFF
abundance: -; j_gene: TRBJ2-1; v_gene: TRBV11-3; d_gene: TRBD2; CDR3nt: TGTGCCAGCAGTCAACTGGGGACTAGCGGCAATGAGCAGTTCTTC; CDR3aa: CASSQLGTSGNEQFF
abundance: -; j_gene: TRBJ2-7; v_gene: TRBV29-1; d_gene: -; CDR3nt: TGCAGCGTTAAAGACTACGAGCAGTACTTC; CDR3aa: CSVKDYEQYF
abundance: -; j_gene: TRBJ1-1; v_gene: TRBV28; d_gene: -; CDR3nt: TGTGCCAGCAGAATCAATAACCACCTTGAAGCTTTCTTT; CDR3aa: CASRINNHLEAFF
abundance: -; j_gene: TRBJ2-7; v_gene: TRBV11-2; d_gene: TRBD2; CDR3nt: TGTGCCAGCAGCCCTGGTCGCGGGACTAGCGTTTACGAGCAGTACTTC; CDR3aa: CASSPGRGTSVYEQYF
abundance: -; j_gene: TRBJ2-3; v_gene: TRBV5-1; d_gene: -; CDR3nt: TGCGCCAGCAGCTTGGGAGGTCCAGATACGCAGTATTTT; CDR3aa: CASSLGGPDTQYF
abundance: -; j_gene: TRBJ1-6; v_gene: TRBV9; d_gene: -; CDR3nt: TGTGCCAGCAGCGTAGTGGAGAATTCACCCCTCCACTTT; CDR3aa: CASSVVENSPLHF
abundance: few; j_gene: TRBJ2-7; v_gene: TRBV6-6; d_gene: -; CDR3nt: TGTGCCAGCAGTTACTCGCTGGACATAACTAGCGAGCAGTACTTC; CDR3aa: CASSYSLDITSEQYF
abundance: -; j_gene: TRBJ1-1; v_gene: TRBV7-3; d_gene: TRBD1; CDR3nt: TGTGCCAGCAGGCCCTCAGGGGGCTCTACAGCTTTCTTT; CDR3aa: CASRPSGGSTAFF
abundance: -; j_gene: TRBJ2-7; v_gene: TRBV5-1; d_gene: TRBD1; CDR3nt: TGCGCCAGCAGCGGGGGACAGATAAAAGCCTACGAGCAGTACTTC; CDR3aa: CASSGGQIKAYEQYF
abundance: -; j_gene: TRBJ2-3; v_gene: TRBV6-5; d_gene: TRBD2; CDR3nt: TGTGCCAGCAGGGGGGGGAATTGGCAGTATTTT; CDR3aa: CASRGGNWQYF
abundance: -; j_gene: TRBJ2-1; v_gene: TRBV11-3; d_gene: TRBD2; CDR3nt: TGTGCCAGCAGTTCCGGGACTAGCGGCTCCTACAATGAGCAGTTCTTC; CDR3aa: CASSSGTSGSYNEQFF
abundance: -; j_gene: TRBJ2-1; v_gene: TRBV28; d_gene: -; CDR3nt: TGTGCCAGCAGTTTACGGCCTTTTGGGAGAGGCTCCTACAATGAGCAGTTCTTC; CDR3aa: CASSLRPFGRGSYNEQFF
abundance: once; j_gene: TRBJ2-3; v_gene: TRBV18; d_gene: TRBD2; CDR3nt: TGTGCCAGCTCACCACTAGCGGGAGTGACAGATACGCAGTATTTT; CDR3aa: CASSPLAGVTDTQYF
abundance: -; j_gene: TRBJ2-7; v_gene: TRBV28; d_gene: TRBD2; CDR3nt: TGTGCCAGCAGTTTATGGACTAGCGGGAGTAGTAGGGACGAGCAGTACTTC; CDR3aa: CASSLWTSGSSRDEQYF
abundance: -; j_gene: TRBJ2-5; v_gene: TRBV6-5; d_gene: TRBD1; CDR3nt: TGTGCCAGCAGTTTGGGACAGGGTTGGGGAGAGACCCAGTACTTC; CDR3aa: CASSLGQGWGETQYF
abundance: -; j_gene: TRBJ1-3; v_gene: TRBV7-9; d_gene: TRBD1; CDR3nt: TGTGCCAGCAGTCCACAGGGGCAGGCTGGAAACACCATATATTTT; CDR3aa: CASSPQGQAGNTIYF
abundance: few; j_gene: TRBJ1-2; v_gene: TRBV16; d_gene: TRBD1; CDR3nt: TGTGCCAGCAGCCAATCCCGTTTAGGAACAGGGGGCGAAGGCTACACCTTC; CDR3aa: CASSQSRLGTGGEGYTF
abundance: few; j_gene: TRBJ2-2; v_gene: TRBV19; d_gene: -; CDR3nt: TGTGCCAGTAGACCAATAAGTGATTCCGGGGAGCTGTTTTTT; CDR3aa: CASRPISDSGELFF
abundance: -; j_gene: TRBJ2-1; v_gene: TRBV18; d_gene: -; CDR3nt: TGTGCCAGCTCACCACCGGACCGGGGTCGGAACAATGAGCAGTTCTTC; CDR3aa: CASSPPDRGRNNEQFF
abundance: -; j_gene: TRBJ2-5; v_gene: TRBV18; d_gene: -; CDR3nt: TGTGCCAGCTCACCAGATCGACAGGCTTCTGAAGGACGGTACTTC; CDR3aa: CASSPDRQASEGRYF
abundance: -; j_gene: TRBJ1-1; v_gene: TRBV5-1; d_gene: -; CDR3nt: TGCGCCAGCAGCTACTCTTCGGCCGGTCTGAACACTGAAGCTTTCTTT; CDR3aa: CASSYSSAGLNTEAFF
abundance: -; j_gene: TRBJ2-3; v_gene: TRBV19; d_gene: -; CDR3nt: TGTGCCAGTAGTATAGGACTCCGACAGTCGGGTTCGGATACGCAGTATTTT; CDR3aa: CASSIGLRQSGSDTQYF
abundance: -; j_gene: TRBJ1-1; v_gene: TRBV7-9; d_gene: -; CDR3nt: TGTGCCAGCCGCCCCCGGGGGGCGGACTTGAGTAGGACTGAAGCTTTCTTT; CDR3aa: CASRPRGADLSRTEAFF
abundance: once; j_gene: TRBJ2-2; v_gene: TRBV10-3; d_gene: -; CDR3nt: TGTGCCACCGCGACAGTCACCGGGGAGCTGTTTTTT; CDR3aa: CATATVTGELFF
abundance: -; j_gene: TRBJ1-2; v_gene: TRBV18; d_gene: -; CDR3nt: TGTGCCAGCTCACCCGCCTCAAGACTAGCCTATGGCTACACCTTC; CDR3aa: CASSPASRLAYGYTF
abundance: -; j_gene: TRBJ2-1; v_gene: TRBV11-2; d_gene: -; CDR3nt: TGTGCCAGCAGCCCCCGACTAAGCGGACATAATGAGCAGTTCTTC; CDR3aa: CASSPRLSGHNEQFF
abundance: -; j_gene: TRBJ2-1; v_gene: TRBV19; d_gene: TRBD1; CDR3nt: TGTGCCAGTAGTCCCCTGGACAGGGCCAATGAGCAGTTCTTC; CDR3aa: CASSPLDRANEQFF
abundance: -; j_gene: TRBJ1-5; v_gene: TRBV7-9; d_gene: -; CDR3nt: TGTGCCAGCAGCCCCCTAGTGAATAGCAATCAGCCCCAGCATTTT; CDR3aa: CASSPLVNSNQPQHF
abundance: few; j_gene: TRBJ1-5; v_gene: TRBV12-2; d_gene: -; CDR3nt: TGTGCAAGTCGCTCCGGTCCGGGGACAGGGGGACATAGCAATCAGCCCCAGCATTTT; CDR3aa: CASRSGPGTGGHSNQPQHF
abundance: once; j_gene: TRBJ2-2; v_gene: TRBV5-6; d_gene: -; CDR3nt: TGTGCCAGCAGCTTGGAGGCGGGGCAGTCGAACACCGGGGAGCTGTTTTTT; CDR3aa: CASSLEAGQSNTGELFF